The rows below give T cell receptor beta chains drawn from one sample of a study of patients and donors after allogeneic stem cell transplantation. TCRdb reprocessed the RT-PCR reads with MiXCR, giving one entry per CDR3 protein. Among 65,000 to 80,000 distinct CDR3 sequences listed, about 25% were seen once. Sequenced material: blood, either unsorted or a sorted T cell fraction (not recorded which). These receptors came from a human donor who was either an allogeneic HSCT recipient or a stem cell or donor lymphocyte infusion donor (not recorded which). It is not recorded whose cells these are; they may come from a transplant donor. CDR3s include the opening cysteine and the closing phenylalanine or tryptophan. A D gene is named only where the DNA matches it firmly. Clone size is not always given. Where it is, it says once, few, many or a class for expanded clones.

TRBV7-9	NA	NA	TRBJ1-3	TGTGCCAGCAGCCCCAGGGGACCTGGAAACACCATATATTTT	CASSPRGPGNTIYF
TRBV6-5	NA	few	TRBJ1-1	TGTGCCAGCAGAAGAGTAGGAGAGACTGAAGCTTTCTTT	CASRRVGETEAFF
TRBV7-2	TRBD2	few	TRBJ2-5	TGTGCCAGCAGCGCCCGGACTAGTGGTTGGCAAGAGACCCAGTACTTC	CASSARTSGWQETQYF
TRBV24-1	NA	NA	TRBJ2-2	TGTGCCACCAGTGATTTTGGCACCGGGGAGCTGTTTTTT	CATSDFGTGELFF
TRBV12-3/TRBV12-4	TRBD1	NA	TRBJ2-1	TGTGCCAGCAGTACCGGGACAGCATACAATGAGCAGTTCTTC	CASSTGTAYNEQFF
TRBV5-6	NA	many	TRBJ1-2	TGTGCCAGCAGCTTATCTGGGAACTATGGCTACACCTTC	CASSLSGNYGYTF
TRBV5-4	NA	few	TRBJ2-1	TGTGCCAGCAGCTTGGTCGGGGGCAATGAGCAGTTCTTC	CASSLVGGNEQFF
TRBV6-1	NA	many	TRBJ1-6	TGTGCCAGCAGTGATCCTTTTAAGTCGTCCCTCTATAATTCACCCCTCCACTTT	CASSDPFKSSLYNSPLHF
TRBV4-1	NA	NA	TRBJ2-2	TGCGCCAGCAGCCAAGTCTGGCTCTCGAACACCGGGGAGCTGTTTTTT	CASSQVWLSNTGELFF
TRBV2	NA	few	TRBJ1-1	TGTGCCATGGGGAAACGGAACACTGAAGCTTTCTTT	CAMGKRNTEAFF
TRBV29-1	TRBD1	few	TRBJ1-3	TGCAGCGTCCTGGTTGTAGGGAACAGGGGGCGGACTGGAAACACCATATATTTT	CSVLVVGNRGRTGNTIYF
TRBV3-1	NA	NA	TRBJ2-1	TGTGCCAGCAGCCAAGACGGGGTCTATGAGCAGTTCTTC	CASSQDGVYEQFF
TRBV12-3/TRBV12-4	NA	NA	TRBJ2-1	TGTGCCAGCATCCTCACCACCCAGGGAGGCTACAATGAGCAGTTCTTC	CASILTTQGGYNEQFF
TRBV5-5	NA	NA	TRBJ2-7	TGTGCCAGTATTTGGATGTTGGGGGCCGGACTAGAGCAGTACTTC	CASIWMLGAGLEQYF
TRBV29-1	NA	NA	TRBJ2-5	TGCAGCGTTGAGGGCGACAGGCAAGAGACCCAGTACTTC	CSVEGDRQETQYF
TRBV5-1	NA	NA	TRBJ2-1	TGCGCCAGCAGCTTGGCCTACAATGAGCAGTTCTTC	CASSLAYNEQFF
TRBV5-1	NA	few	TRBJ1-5	TGCGCCAGCAGCTTGGGGGATAGGTGGCCCCAGCATTTT	CASSLGDRWPQHF
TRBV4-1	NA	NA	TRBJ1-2	TGCGCCAGCAGCCAATTATACCTCGTCAGGACCTATGGCTACACCTTC	CASSQLYLVRTYGYTF
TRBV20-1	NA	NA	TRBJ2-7	TGCAGTGCTAGAGGGGACGGGTGGGCCTACGAGCAGTACTTC	CSARGDGWAYEQYF
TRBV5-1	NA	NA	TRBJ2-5	TGCGCCAGCAGCGGAGGGACGGCGCAAGAGACCCAGTACTTC	CASSGGTAQETQYF
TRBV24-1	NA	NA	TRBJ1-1	TGTGCCACCAGTGGGGCACAGAACACTGAAGCTTTCTTT	CATSGAQNTEAFF
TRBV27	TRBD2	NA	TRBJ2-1	TGTGCCAGCAGTTCCTGGACTAGCGGGAGCAATGAGCAGTTCTTC	CASSSWTSGSNEQFF
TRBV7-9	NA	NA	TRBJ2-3	TGTGCCAGCACCTTGGCCTCCGGGACGCTACTGGCGGATACGCAGTATTTT	CASTLASGTLLADTQYF
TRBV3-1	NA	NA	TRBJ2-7	TGTGCCAGCAGCCCGCGGAGGAGCTCCTACGAGCAGTACTTC	CASSPRRSSYEQYF
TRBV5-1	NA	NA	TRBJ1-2	TGCGCCAGCAGCTTGGGTGTGTTCGGCTTTGGCTACACCTTC	CASSLGVFGFGYTF
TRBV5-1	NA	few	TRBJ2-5	TGCGCCAGCAGCTTGGGCCAGGGACAAGAGACCCAGTACTTC	CASSLGQGQETQYF
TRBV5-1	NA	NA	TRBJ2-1	TGCGCCAGCAGCTTGGGGGAAGGGTGGAATGAGCAGTTCTTC	CASSLGEGWNEQFF
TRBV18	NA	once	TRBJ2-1	TGTGCCAGCTCACCGAGGCAGGCCACCCTTTCCTACAATGAGCAGTTCTTC	CASSPRQATLSYNEQFF
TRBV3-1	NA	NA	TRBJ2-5	TGTGCCAGCAGCCCGGGTTACCAAGAGACCCAGTACTTC	CASSPGYQETQYF
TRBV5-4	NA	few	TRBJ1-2	TGTGCCAGCAGCTTGGGAGTAGATGGCTACACCTTC	CASSLGVDGYTF
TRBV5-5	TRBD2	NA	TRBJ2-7	TGTGCCAGCAGCTTGGTGACTAGCGGAAGTCTCTCCTACGAGCAGTACTTC	CASSLVTSGSLSYEQYF
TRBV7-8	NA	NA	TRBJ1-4	TGTGCCAGCAGCCCCAGGTTTTCAGGGGCCTCTAATGAAAAACTGTTTTTT	CASSPRFSGASNEKLFF
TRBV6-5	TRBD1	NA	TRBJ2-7	TGTGCCAGCAGTTACGCGGCCAGGGGGTGGGAGCAGTACTTC	CASSYAARGWEQYF
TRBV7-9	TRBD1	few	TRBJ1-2	TGTGCCAGCAGCCCAGAGGACAGGGGGCGTTATGGCTACACCTTC	CASSPEDRGRYGYTF
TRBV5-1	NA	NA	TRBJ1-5	TGCGCCAGCAGCCCCGGGCCGTATAGCAATCAGCCCCAGCATTTT	CASSPGPYSNQPQHF
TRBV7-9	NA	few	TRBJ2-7	TGTGCCAGCAGCTTAAGGGCCTCCTACGAGCAGTACTTC	CASSLRASYEQYF
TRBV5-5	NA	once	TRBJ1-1	TGTGCCAGCAGCTTGAGGGGACCGACTGAAGCTTTCTTT	CASSLRGPTEAFF
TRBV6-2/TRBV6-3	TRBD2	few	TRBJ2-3	TGTGCCAGCAGTTACCAAAGCGGGGGCCCCAACACAGATACGCAGTATTTT	CASSYQSGGPNTDTQYF
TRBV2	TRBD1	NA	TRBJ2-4	TGTGCCAGCAGGCCCTTCCCTGGACAGGCCACCAAAAACATTCAGTACTTC	CASRPFPGQATKNIQYF
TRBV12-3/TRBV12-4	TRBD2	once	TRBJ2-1	TGTGCCAGCAGTCCAGGACTAGCGGGAATCATTCCCGATGAGCAGTTCTTC	CASSPGLAGIIPDEQFF
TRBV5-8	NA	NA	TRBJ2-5	TGTGCCAGCAGCTCCGGACAATTCGGCGGGGAGACCCAGTACTTC	CASSSGQFGGETQYF
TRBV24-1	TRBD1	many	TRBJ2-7	TGTGCCACCAGTGATGCGGGACAGGGGGCCTACGAGCAGTACTTC	CATSDAGQGAYEQYF
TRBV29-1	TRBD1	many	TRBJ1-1	TGCAGCGTAAGAACAGGGGAGAACACTGAAGCTTTCTTT	CSVRTGENTEAFF
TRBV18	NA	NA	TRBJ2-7	TGTGCCAGCTCACCGGTTCACCTTTCGTACGAGCAGTACTTC	CASSPVHLSYEQYF
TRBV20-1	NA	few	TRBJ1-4	TGCAGTGTCCCGACAGCAACTAATGAAAAACTGTTTTTT	CSVPTATNEKLFF
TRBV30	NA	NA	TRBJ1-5	TGTGCCTGGAGTTCTAGTTTCCCGGGACACTTCAATCAGCCCCAGCATTTT	CAWSSSFPGHFNQPQHF
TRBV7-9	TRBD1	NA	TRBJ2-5	TGTGCCAGCAGCACCGGGACAGGGCTACAAGAGACCCAGTACTTC	CASSTGTGLQETQYF
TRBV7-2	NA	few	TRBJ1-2	TGTGCCAGCAGCTTTTGGGGAATTAGTGGCGCTAACTATGGCTACACCTTC	CASSFWGISGANYGYTF
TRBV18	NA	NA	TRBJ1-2	TGTGCCAGCTCACCCCAGGGAGTAGATGGCTACACCTTC	CASSPQGVDGYTF
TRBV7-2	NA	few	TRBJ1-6	TGTGCCAGCAGCCCCCGCCCCAGCCATAATTCACCCCTCCACTTT	CASSPRPSHNSPLHF
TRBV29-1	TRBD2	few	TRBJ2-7	TGCAGCGTTGAAGAAGGGACTAGCGGTCTTTACGAGCAGTACTTC	CSVEEGTSGLYEQYF
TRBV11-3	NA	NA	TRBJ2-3	TGTGCCAGCAGCTTCGACAGCACAGATACGCAGTATTTT	CASSFDSTDTQYF
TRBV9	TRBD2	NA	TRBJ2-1	TGTGCCAGCAGCCTCCACCGGACTAGCGGAACCTACAATGAGCAGTTCTTC	CASSLHRTSGTYNEQFF
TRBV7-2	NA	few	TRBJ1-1	TGTGCCAGCAGCCCAATTATGGGTGCGAACACTGAAGCTTTCTTT	CASSPIMGANTEAFF
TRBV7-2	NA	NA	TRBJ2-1	TGTGCCAGCAGCTTAGCAACTCCCAATGAGCAGTTCTTC	CASSLATPNEQFF